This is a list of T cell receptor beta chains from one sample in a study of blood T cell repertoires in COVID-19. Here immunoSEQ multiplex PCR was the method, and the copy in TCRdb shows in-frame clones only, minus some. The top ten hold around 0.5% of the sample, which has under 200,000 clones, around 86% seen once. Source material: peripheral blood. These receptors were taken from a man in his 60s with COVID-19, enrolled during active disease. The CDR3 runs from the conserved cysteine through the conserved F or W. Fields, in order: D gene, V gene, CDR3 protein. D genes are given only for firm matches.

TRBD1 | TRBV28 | CASSLPPWTGELWQAFF
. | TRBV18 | CASSPEMNTEAFF
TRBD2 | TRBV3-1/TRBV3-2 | CASSQVTGGPHEQYF
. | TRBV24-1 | CATSDPKLSGELFF
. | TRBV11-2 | CASSVTGMNTEAFF
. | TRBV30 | CAWSGLAKNIQYF
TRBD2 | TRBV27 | CASSTSGRQYNEQFF
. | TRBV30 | CAWSVGGSDEKLFF
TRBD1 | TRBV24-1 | CATSDQTGSSNQPQHF
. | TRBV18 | CASSPRNTEAFF
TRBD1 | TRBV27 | CASSLPGTGNTEAFF
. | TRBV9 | CASSVAGSGNTIYF
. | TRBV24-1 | CATSDLTGLTDTQYF
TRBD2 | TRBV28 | CASSSHGGGRSYNEQFF
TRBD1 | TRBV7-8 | CASRLTGDGNQPQHF
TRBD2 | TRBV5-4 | CASSPLSGTADTQYF
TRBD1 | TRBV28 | CASSQGQASYEQYF
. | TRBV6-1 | CASGRRIKNSYEQYF
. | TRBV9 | CASSVDSSVSNEQFF
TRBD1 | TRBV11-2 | CASSLGQGNSPLHF
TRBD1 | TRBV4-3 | CASSHVTGRGQTEAFF
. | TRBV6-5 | CASRQVDGYTF
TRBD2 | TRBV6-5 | CASRDTSGRLNEQYF
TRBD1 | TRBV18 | CASSQDPGQGSNQPQHF
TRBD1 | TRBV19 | CASSIGRTGFGSEAFF
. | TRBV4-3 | CASSQDIVQGWGYTF
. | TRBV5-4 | CASSLTFSDEQFF
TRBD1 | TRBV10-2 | CASIPGQGTEAFF
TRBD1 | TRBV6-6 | CASSQDRVGTEKLFF
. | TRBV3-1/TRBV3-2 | CASSQDGEGLPQHF
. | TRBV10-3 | CAISPGVNTEAFF
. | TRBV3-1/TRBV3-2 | CASSETDYGYTF
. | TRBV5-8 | CASSLGGHFYSGNTIYF
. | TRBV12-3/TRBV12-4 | CASRQGLNTEAFF
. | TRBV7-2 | CASSLNRIMNTEAFF
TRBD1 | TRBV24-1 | CATGDRAGGYTF
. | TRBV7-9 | CASSLALGVRVSYEQYF
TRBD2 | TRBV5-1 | CASSSSGGPQETQYF
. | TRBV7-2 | CASSDTNKQDRTQYF
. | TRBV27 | CASSPRRPHGYTF
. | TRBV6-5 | CASSRASSSYEQYF
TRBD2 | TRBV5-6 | CASSLGGTSGVYEQYF
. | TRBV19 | CASSRWEQDGKLFF
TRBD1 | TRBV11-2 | CASSQDGTVTQYF
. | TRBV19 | CASSMWPIAAFTDTQYF
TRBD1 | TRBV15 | CATSYRQGSSGNTIYF
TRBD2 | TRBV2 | CASQPGLAGVEQFF
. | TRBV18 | CASSPTLLRRGIYGYTF
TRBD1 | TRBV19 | CASSLLPGQGLWGNYGYTF
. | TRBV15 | CATSRGPGELFF
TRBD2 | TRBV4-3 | CASSLIAGGADTQYF
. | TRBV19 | CASSSGRVLDNEKLFF
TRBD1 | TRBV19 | CASRPGTGSGAQHF
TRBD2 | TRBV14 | CASSQDQILARYEQYF
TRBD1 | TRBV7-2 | CASSVMGQNFYEQYF
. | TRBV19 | CASTPQGRGEFQPQHF
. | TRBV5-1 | CASSPGVSQETQYF
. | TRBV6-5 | CASSYGGTNQPQHF
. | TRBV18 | CASSTTVVQETQYF